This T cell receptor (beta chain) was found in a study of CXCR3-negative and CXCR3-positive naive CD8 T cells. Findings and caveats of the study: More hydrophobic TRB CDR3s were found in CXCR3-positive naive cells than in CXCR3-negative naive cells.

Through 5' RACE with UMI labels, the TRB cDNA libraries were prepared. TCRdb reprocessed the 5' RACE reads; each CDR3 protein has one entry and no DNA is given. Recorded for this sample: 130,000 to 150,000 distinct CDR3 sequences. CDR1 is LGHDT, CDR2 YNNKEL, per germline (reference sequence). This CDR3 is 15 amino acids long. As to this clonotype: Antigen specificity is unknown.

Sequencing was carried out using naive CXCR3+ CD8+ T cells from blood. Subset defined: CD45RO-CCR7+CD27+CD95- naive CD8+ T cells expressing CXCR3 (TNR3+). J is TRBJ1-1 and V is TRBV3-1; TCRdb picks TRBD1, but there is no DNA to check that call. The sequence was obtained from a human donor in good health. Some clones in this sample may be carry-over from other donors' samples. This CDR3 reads CASSQGDNSNTEAFF.